The TCR beta chain under discussion was sequenced for a study of cytomegalovirus exposure and HLA in healthy donors. Study findings and constraints: Among immune exposure information, only CMV serostatus was available. Productive status was seen about 90% or about 30% of the time for most TCR beta V segments in an earlier analysis.

Germline assignment: CDR1 SEHNR and CDR2 FQNEAQ (reference sequence). The CDR3 runs to 18 residues. The junction had 8 bases not matched to a gene; V was cut back by 1 base and J by 0 bases. This clone was detected only a few times. Its specificity is unknown. PCR employed 60 Vbeta and 13 Jbeta primers. Assay: immunoSEQ multiplex PCR; the TCRdb copy retains only in-frame clones and omits some. The sample includes 150,000 to 250,000 clones, 79% seen only once; the top ten take more than 1.5%. The sequence was obtained from a girl aged 10-17 years in good health and CMV-seropositive. The chain links TRBV7-9 to TRBJ2-3; TRBD1 agrees at 9 bases. The specimen sequenced was PBMCs. The CDR3 protein is CASSLGGQGISSTDTQYF. The DNA for the CDR3 is TGTGCCAGCAGCTTAGGGGGACAGGGAATATCTAGCACAGATACGCAGTATTTT.